The rows below give T cell receptor beta chains drawn from one sample of a study of regulatory T cells in long-lasting Graves disease. From the multiplex PCR reads, TCRdb called clonotypes with MiXCR, one entry per CDR3 protein. Here the sample spans approximately 290,000 distinct CDR3 sequences, around 20% being singletons. The input for sequencing was peripheral blood mononuclear cells (PBMCs), taken when the disease was refractory, from a patient treated with antithyroid drugs. These receptors were taken from a female donor with Graves disease. Each CDR3 is given with its conserved first and last residue. The order of the fields is J gene, V gene, D gene, clone size, CDR3 DNA, CDR3 protein. A D gene is named only where the DNA matches it firmly. Size values are once, few and many counts, or a class for expanded clones, and some rows have none.

j_gene: TRBJ2-7
v_gene: TRBV28
d_gene: -
abundance: many
CDR3nt: TGTGCCAGCATGTTCTCGGACACCACTTACGAGCAGTACTTC
CDR3aa: CASMFSDTTYEQYF

j_gene: TRBJ1-5
v_gene: TRBV7-2
d_gene: -
abundance: few
CDR3nt: TGTGCCAGCAGCCCTCAACAGGGCTTCGGCTCCTATTTTCATTTT
CDR3aa: CASSPQQGFGSYFHF

j_gene: TRBJ2-7
v_gene: TRBV6-1
d_gene: TRBD2
abundance: few
CDR3nt: TGTGCCAGCACCAAAAAGCGGCTAGCGGGAGGGGGTTACGAGCAGTACTTC
CDR3aa: CASTKKRLAGGGYEQYF

j_gene: TRBJ2-7
v_gene: TRBV14
d_gene: -
abundance: many
CDR3nt: TGTGCCAGCAGCCAGGCTCGCTACGAGCAGTACTTC
CDR3aa: CASSQARYEQYF

j_gene: TRBJ1-6
v_gene: TRBV25-1
d_gene: -
abundance: -
CDR3nt: TGTGCCAGCAGGGTACAACAGGGCATTAATTCACCCCTCCACTTT
CDR3aa: CASRVQQGINSPLHF

j_gene: TRBJ2-7
v_gene: TRBV7-2
d_gene: -
abundance: many
CDR3nt: TGTGCCAGCAGTACGAGCCACTCTAATTACGAGCAGTACTTC
CDR3aa: CASSTSHSNYEQYF

j_gene: TRBJ2-4
v_gene: TRBV6-5
d_gene: TRBD1
abundance: -
CDR3nt: TGTGCCAGCAGTTCCCACAGGGGGGAACTAAACATTCAGTACTTC
CDR3aa: CASSSHRGELNIQYF

j_gene: TRBJ2-1
v_gene: TRBV6-1
d_gene: -
abundance: few
CDR3nt: TGTGCCAGCACCCTGGCCACGGGGTCGGGGAATGAGCAGTTCTTC
CDR3aa: CASTLATGSGNEQFF

j_gene: TRBJ1-1
v_gene: TRBV29-1
d_gene: TRBD1
abundance: -
CDR3nt: TGCAGCGTCTTCCGGGACAGTGGCACTGAAGCTTTCTTT
CDR3aa: CSVFRDSGTEAFF

j_gene: TRBJ2-2
v_gene: TRBV9
d_gene: -
abundance: -
CDR3nt: TGTGCCAGCAGCGTGATGGCAGGGGTGACCGGGGAGCTGTTTTTT
CDR3aa: CASSVMAGVTGELFF

j_gene: TRBJ2-5
v_gene: TRBV7-9
d_gene: TRBD1
abundance: few
CDR3nt: TGTGCCAGCAGCAGACAGGGATATGGCGAGACCCAGTACTTC
CDR3aa: CASSRQGYGETQYF

j_gene: TRBJ1-6
v_gene: TRBV4-3
d_gene: TRBD1
abundance: -
CDR3nt: TGCGCCAGCAGCCATGGGACAGGGGGCTCACCCCTCCACTTT
CDR3aa: CASSHGTGGSPLHF

j_gene: TRBJ2-7
v_gene: TRBV12-3/TRBV12-4
d_gene: TRBD1
abundance: many
CDR3nt: TGTGCCAGCAGTTCCCGGGACAGGCTGTACGAGCAGTACTTC
CDR3aa: CASSSRDRLYEQYF

j_gene: TRBJ2-7
v_gene: TRBV20-1
d_gene: -
abundance: few
CDR3nt: TGCAGTGCCCAGTCGACTCGCCAGTACGAGCAGTACTTC
CDR3aa: CSAQSTRQYEQYF

j_gene: TRBJ2-7
v_gene: TRBV6-1
d_gene: -
abundance: -
CDR3nt: TGTGCCAGCAGTAGAGGCCCCCACGAGCAGTACTTC
CDR3aa: CASSRGPHEQYF

j_gene: TRBJ1-2
v_gene: TRBV9
d_gene: -
abundance: many
CDR3nt: TGTGCCAGCAGCGTAGTACCAGGGACGGACTATGGCTACACCTTC
CDR3aa: CASSVVPGTDYGYTF

j_gene: TRBJ1-4
v_gene: TRBV6-2/TRBV6-3
d_gene: TRBD1
abundance: few
CDR3nt: TGTGCCAGCAGTTACCGGGACAGGGCGGATGAAAAACTGTTTTTT
CDR3aa: CASSYRDRADEKLFF

j_gene: TRBJ2-5
v_gene: TRBV9
d_gene: TRBD1
abundance: many
CDR3nt: TGTGCCAGCAGCGTAGACGCTGGACAGGGGGGAGAGACCCAGTACTTC
CDR3aa: CASSVDAGQGGETQYF

j_gene: TRBJ2-7
v_gene: TRBV7-8
d_gene: -
abundance: many
CDR3nt: TGTGCCAGCAGCTTAGTGAGGGAGGAGCAGTACTTC
CDR3aa: CASSLVREEQYF

j_gene: TRBJ2-1
v_gene: TRBV25-1
d_gene: TRBD1
abundance: -
CDR3nt: TGTGCCAGCCGGGCAGGGGGAAATAATGAGCAGTTCTTC
CDR3aa: CASRAGGNNEQFF

j_gene: TRBJ2-5
v_gene: TRBV7-3
d_gene: TRBD1
abundance: many
CDR3nt: TGTGCCAGCAGCAGAGGGACAGGGGAGACCCAGTACTTC
CDR3aa: CASSRGTGETQYF

j_gene: TRBJ2-2
v_gene: TRBV5-1
d_gene: TRBD2
abundance: -
CDR3nt: TGCGCCAGCAGCTTAGGAAGTCTAGCGGCAAACACCGGGGAGCTGTTTTTT
CDR3aa: CASSLGSLAANTGELFF

j_gene: TRBJ2-3
v_gene: TRBV18
d_gene: -
abundance: -
CDR3nt: TGTGCCAGCTCACCCCGAGGGGAATCGACAGATACGCAGTATTTT
CDR3aa: CASSPRGESTDTQYF

j_gene: TRBJ2-7
v_gene: TRBV7-2
d_gene: TRBD2
abundance: many
CDR3nt: TGTGCCAGCAGCCCCCCGGGACTAGCGGGAGTCGAGCAGTACTTC
CDR3aa: CASSPPGLAGVEQYF

j_gene: TRBJ2-2
v_gene: TRBV6-5
d_gene: -
abundance: few
CDR3nt: TGTGCCAGCAGTTACTCTGCACTTTACACCGGGGAGCTGTTTTTT
CDR3aa: CASSYSALYTGELFF

j_gene: TRBJ2-1
v_gene: TRBV11-2
d_gene: TRBD1
abundance: -
CDR3nt: TGTGCCAGCAGCCCGGGACAGGGGGCTGGTGAGCAGTTCTTC
CDR3aa: CASSPGQGAGEQFF

j_gene: TRBJ1-1
v_gene: TRBV7-8
d_gene: -
abundance: -
CDR3nt: TGTGCCAGCAGCTTCGGACACAAGAACACTGAAGCTTTCTTT
CDR3aa: CASSFGHKNTEAFF

j_gene: TRBJ2-1
v_gene: TRBV6-1
d_gene: -
abundance: -
CDR3nt: TGTGCCAGCACCGCAGCCGGGACTCCCAACGATAACACATTC
CDR3aa: CASTAAGTPNDNTF

j_gene: TRBJ2-7
v_gene: TRBV27
d_gene: TRBD1
abundance: few
CDR3nt: TGTGCCAGCAGTCCGGGGACAGGGGGCATCGAGCAGTACTTC
CDR3aa: CASSPGTGGIEQYF

j_gene: TRBJ1-3
v_gene: TRBV6-1
d_gene: -
abundance: -
CDR3nt: TGTGCCAGCAGAGAGGGAGGAAACACCATATATTTT
CDR3aa: CASREGGNTIYF

j_gene: TRBJ2-1
v_gene: TRBV20-1
d_gene: -
abundance: -
CDR3nt: TGCAGTGCTAGACCTCACGACAATGAGCAGTTCTTC
CDR3aa: CSARPHDNEQFF

j_gene: TRBJ2-5
v_gene: TRBV12-3/TRBV12-4
d_gene: -
abundance: -
CDR3nt: TGTGCCAGCACCTACGGGGGTGCGGGGACATCGTACTTC
CDR3aa: CASTYGGAGTSYF

j_gene: TRBJ2-7
v_gene: TRBV7-7
d_gene: -
abundance: -
CDR3nt: TGTGCTAGCAGCTTAGGCATGGGGGGGCCGACCTACGAGCAGTACTTC
CDR3aa: CASSLGMGGPTYEQYF

j_gene: TRBJ1-2
v_gene: TRBV28
d_gene: TRBD1
abundance: few
CDR3nt: TGTGCCAGCAGCCTAGGGACAGGGGTCGCCTATGGCTACACCTTC
CDR3aa: CASSLGTGVAYGYTF

j_gene: TRBJ2-2
v_gene: TRBV7-2
d_gene: -
abundance: few
CDR3nt: TGTGCCAGCAGCTTAGTCGGAGGATCAGGGAACACCGGGGAGCTGTTTTTT
CDR3aa: CASSLVGGSGNTGELFF

j_gene: TRBJ2-7
v_gene: TRBV5-1
d_gene: TRBD2
abundance: many
CDR3nt: TGTGCCAGCAGCTTAGTGGGGGGGTTCGACGAGCAGTACTTC
CDR3aa: CASSLVGGFDEQYF

j_gene: TRBJ2-3
v_gene: TRBV28
d_gene: TRBD2
abundance: -
CDR3nt: TGTGCCAGCAGTTTAACTAGCGGGATGGCAGATACGCAGTATTTT
CDR3aa: CASSLTSGMADTQYF

j_gene: TRBJ2-7
v_gene: TRBV10-2
d_gene: TRBD2
abundance: few
CDR3nt: TGCGCCAGCAGTTCCGTGTCTAGCGGAATCTACGAGCAGTACTTC
CDR3aa: CASSSVSSGIYEQYF

j_gene: TRBJ2-3
v_gene: TRBV24-1
d_gene: -
abundance: few
CDR3nt: TGTGCCACCAGTGATTTTGGGGGTGGCACAGATACGCAGTATTTT
CDR3aa: CATSDFGGGTDTQYF

j_gene: TRBJ2-1
v_gene: TRBV7-3
d_gene: TRBD1
abundance: -
CDR3nt: TGTGCCAGCAGCCCCGGACAGGGTGGTTACAATGAGCAGTTCTTC
CDR3aa: CASSPGQGGYNEQFF

j_gene: TRBJ2-5
v_gene: TRBV12-3/TRBV12-4
d_gene: TRBD2
abundance: many
CDR3nt: TGTGCCAGCACCCACGGACTAGCGGGGCCGGGGGAGGAGACCCAGTACTTC
CDR3aa: CASTHGLAGPGEETQYF

j_gene: TRBJ1-5
v_gene: TRBV30
d_gene: -
abundance: few
CDR3nt: TGTGCCTGGGACAAGTCGGGCAATCAGCCCCAGCATTTT
CDR3aa: CAWDKSGNQPQHF

j_gene: TRBJ2-7
v_gene: TRBV28
d_gene: -
abundance: many
CDR3nt: TGTGCCAGCAGTTTACCCCGTCTTCAGCCATCCTCCTACGAGCAGTACTTC
CDR3aa: CASSLPRLQPSSYEQYF

j_gene: TRBJ1-1
v_gene: TRBV30
d_gene: -
abundance: -
CDR3nt: TGTGCCTGGAGTGTACTTCCGAGCACTGAAGCTTTCTTT
CDR3aa: CAWSVLPSTEAFF

j_gene: TRBJ2-5
v_gene: TRBV6-2/TRBV6-3
d_gene: TRBD2
abundance: -
CDR3nt: TGTGCCAGCAGTTACTCGACTAGCGGGGACGGAGAGACCCAGTACTTC
CDR3aa: CASSYSTSGDGETQYF